This T cell receptor (beta chain) was sequenced during a study of human T cells and chemical hapten exposure. Study-wide context: On the upper back, patch tests were applied with 0.01% DPC and read at 6 days.

V lost 4 bases and J 6 bases, leaving 9 bases between the germline ends. Germline V gene data show CDR1 as LNHDA and CDR2 as SQIVND (reference sequence). The CDR3 is 12 residues long. Time point specified: patch test 2, 6 weeks after DPC sensitization. As for treatment: therapeutic diphenylcyclopropenone sensitization with weekly scalp DPC. Unseparated into fractions, whole blood served as the source from which total RNA was extracted. TCRdb called the RACE reads again in MiXCR, with one record for every CDR3 protein. The table has roughly 40,000 distinct CDR3 sequences, 9.5% to 10% seen once; the top ten hold more than 13%. This clonotype came up many times.

This receptor was obtained from a woman in her 30s with alopecia areata. Some clones in this sample may be carry-over from other donors' samples. Source: whole blood, taken in connection with sensitization to the hapten diphenylcyclopropenone (DPC). The V gene is TRBV19, the J gene TRBJ1-1; D remains ambiguous. The CDR3 region is CASSTPRPEAFF. The CDR3 DNA reads TGTGCCAGTAGTACCCCTCGGCCTGAAGCTTTCTTT.